Given below is one TCR beta chain in context. Antigen unknown. At one end the junction does not follow the germline gene, possibly because of a read error. The input was approximately 500 ng total RNA; TCR beta cDNA was made from it with a constant-region primer. Libraries of TCR beta came from three nested multiplex PCR rounds with slightly modified ARM-PCR. Rounds one and two of PCR, each of 10 cycles, were primed with TRBV1-TRBV30 forward primers and a C-beta reverse primer. MiXCR was run by TCRdb on the multiplex PCR reads, yielding one entry per CDR3 protein. The table records about 200,000 distinct CDR3 sequences, around four fifths of them present only once. This entry comes from a study of tumor-infiltrating lymphocytes in primary liver carcinoma. Whole-study context: Tumors were stage T1-T3 N0M0, roughly 4 to 11 cm across.

The tissue used was unsorted bulk material of about 17-33 mg. RNA and DNA were co-extracted from it with the AllPrep DNA/RNA mini kit. Findings and limits, study-wide: No more than about 8-24% of top clones could be seen in all five tumor regions. Tumor specimens were characterized by a significantly higher top-250-clone fraction than blood (p = 0.039).

Germline V lookup: CDR1 MNHNS, CDR2 SASEGT. The length of the CDR3 is 15 residues. Input material: tumor tissue from primary liver carcinoma. The TCR comes from a man between 40 and 49 years old with primary liver carcinoma and hepatitis B virus infection. This sequence joins TRBV6-1 and TRBJ1-5; 9 bases align to TRBD1. The CDR3, as DNA: TGTGCCAACATTGATCCAGGACAGGGGAATCAGCCTCAGCATTTT. The encoded protein is CANIDPGQGNQPQHF.